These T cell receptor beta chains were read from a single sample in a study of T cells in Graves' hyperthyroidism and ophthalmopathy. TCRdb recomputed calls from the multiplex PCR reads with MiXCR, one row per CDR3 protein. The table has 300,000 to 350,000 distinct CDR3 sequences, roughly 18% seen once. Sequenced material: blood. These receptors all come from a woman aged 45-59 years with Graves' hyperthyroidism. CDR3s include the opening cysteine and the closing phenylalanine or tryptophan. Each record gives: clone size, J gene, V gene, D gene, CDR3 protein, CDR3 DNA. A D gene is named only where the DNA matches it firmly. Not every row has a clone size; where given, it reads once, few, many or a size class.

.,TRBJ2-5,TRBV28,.,CASSLFRGELQETQYF,TGTGCCAGCAGTTTATTCCGCGGGGAATTACAAGAGACCCAGTACTTC
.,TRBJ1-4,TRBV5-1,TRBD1,CASSPETGGNEKLFF,TGCGCCAGCAGCCCCGAGACAGGGGGAAATGAAAAACTGTTTTTT
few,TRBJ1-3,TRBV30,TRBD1,CAWSLGQEESTIYF,TGTGCCTGGAGTCTCGGACAGGAAGAATCCACCATATATTTT
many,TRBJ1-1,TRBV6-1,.,CASGSLVTGTEAFF,TGTGCCAGCGGGAGTCTCGTTACGGGCACTGAAGCTTTCTTT
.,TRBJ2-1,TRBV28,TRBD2,CASRPSGSDEQFF,TGTGCCAGCAGACCTAGCGGGAGCGATGAGCAGTTCTTC
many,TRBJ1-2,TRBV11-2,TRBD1,CASSSWRDRGADYGYTF,TGTGCCAGCAGCTCCTGGCGGGACAGGGGGGCGGACTATGGCTACACCTTC
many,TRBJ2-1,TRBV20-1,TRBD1,CSASPGQVGRVKFF,TGCAGTGCTAGTCCGGGACAGGTAGGACGGGTGAAGTTCTTC
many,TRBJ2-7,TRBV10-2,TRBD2,CASSEGTLAGGPYEQYF,TGCGCCAGCAGTGAGGGGACCCTAGCGGGAGGGCCATACGAGCAGTACTTC
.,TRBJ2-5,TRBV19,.,CASSISGTYKETQYF,TGTGCCAGTAGTATTTCGGGAACCTACAAGGAGACCCAGTACTTC
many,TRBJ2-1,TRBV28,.,CASTSGSYNEQFF,TGTGCCAGCACATCGGGCTCCTACAATGAGCAGTTCTTC
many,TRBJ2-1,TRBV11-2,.,CASRPFRGGHFSEQFF,TGTGCCAGCAGACCCTTCAGGGGTGGGCATTTCAGTGAGCAGTTCTTC
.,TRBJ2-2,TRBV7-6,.,CASSVQGNTGELFF,TGTGCCAGCAGCGTACAGGGGAACACCGGGGAGCTGTTTTTT
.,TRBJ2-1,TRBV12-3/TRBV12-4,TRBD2,CASTGGGAYNEQLF,TGTGCCAGCACCGGGGGGGGTGCATACAATGAGCAGCTCTTC
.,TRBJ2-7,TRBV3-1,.,CASSQRHPAYEQYF,TGTGCCAGCAGCCAGAGGCACCCAGCCTACGAGCAGTACTTC
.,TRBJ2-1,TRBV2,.,CASSEQEYEQFF,TGTGCCAGCAGTGAACAGGAGTATGAGCAGTTCTTC
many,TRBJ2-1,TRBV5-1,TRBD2,CASRLGLAGHNEQFF,TGCGCCAGCAGATTAGGACTAGCGGGACACAATGAGCAGTTCTTC
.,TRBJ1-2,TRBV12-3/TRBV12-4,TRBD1,CASSSTGSGCTF,TGTGCCAGCAGTTCGACAGGGTCTGGCTGCACCTTC
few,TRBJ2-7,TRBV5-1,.,CASAHHNSRDKRSYEQYF,TGCGCCAGCGCCCATCACAACAGCCGGGACAAACGCTCCTACGAGCAGTACTTC
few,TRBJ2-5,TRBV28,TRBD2,CASSFSGRAPQETQYF,TGTGCCAGCAGTTTTAGCGGGAGGGCTCCCCAAGAGACCCAGTACTTC
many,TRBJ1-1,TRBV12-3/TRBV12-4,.,CASSKQGGVGTEAFF,TGTGCCAGCAGTAAACAGGGAGGAGTAGGGACTGAAGCTTTCTTT
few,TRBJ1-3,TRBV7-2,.,CASSQLGNTIYF,TGTGCCAGCAGCCAGTTAGGAAACACCATATATTTT
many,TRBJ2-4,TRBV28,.,CASSLPGGESRNIQYF,TGTGCCAGCAGTTTACCGGGTGGGGAATCGAGGAACATTCAGTACTTC
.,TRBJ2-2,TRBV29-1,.,CSVFANTGELFF,TGCAGCGTTTTCGCGAACACCGGGGAGCTGTTTTTT
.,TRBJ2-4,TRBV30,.,CAWRDTGLAKNIQYF,TGTGCCTGGAGGGACACGGGGCTAGCCAAAAACATTCAGTACTTC
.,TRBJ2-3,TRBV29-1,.,CSVPSQGTTASTDTQYF,TGCAGCGTTCCCTCCCAGGGCACTACAGCTAGCACAGATACGCAGTATTTT
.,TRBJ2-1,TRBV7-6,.,CASSLVGGGNEQFF,TGTGCCAGCAGCTTAGTAGGGGGGGGCAATGAGCAGTTCTTC
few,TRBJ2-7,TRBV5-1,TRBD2,CASSLVESVAGVSYEQYF,TGCGCCAGCAGCTTGGTTGAGTCAGTAGCGGGAGTCTCCTACGAGCAGTACTTC
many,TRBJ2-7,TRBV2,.,CASSEWVGEGYEQYF,TGTGCCAGCAGTGAATGGGTGGGAGAGGGCTACGAGCAGTACTTC
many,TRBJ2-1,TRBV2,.,CASSEVASPGNEQFF,TGTGCCAGCAGTGAAGTGGCTAGCCCAGGCAATGAGCAGTTCTTC
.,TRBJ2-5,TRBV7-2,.,CASSMRLTQYF,TGTGCCAGCAGCATGAGACTGACCCAGTACTTC
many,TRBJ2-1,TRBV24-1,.,CATSDRQGGSYNEQFF,TGTGCCACCAGTGACCGGCAGGGGGGGAGCTACAATGAGCAGTTCTTC
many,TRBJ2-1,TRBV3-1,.,CASSQEGSYNEQFF,TGTGCCAGCAGCCAAGAGGGTTCCTACAATGAGCAGTTCTTC
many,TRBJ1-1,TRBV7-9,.,CASSSLPVNTEAFF,TGTGCCAGCAGCTCCCTTCCGGTGAACACTGAAGCTTTCTTT
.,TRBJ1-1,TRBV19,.,CASSIGSSRWMNTEAFF,TGTGCCAGTAGTATAGGGAGTTCTCGATGGATGAACACTGAAGCTTTCTTT
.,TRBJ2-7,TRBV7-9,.,CASSLPITGSYEQYF,TGTGCCAGCAGCTTACCAATTACCGGGTCCTACGAGCAGTACTTC
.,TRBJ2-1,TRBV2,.,CASSLQGSPYNEQFF,TGTGCCAGCAGTTTACAGGGTAGCCCCTACAATGAGCAGTTCTTC
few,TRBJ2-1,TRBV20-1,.,CSAVPGRSYNEQFF,TGCAGTGCCGTACCCGGACGGTCCTACAATGAGCAGTTCTTC
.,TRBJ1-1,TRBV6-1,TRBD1,CASKTRGQLNTEAFF,TGTGCCAGCAAAACTAGGGGACAGTTGAACACTGAAGCTTTCTTT
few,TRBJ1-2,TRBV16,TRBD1,CASSQSLGQALYGYTF,TGTGCCAGCAGCCAATCCCTCGGACAGGCATTGTATGGCTACACCTTC
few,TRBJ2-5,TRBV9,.,CASSVGRSGQYQETQYF,TGTGCCAGCAGCGTAGGACGGAGCGGACAGTACCAAGAGACCCAGTACTTC
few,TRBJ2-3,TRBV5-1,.,CASSLDPGGVTDTQYF,TGCGCCAGCAGCTTGGATCCGGGGGGCGTGACAGATACGCAGTATTTT
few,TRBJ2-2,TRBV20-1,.,CSAREGAANTGELFF,TGCAGTGCGAGAGAGGGTGCCGCTAACACCGGGGAGCTGTTTTTT
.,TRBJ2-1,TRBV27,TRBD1,CASTPDRGPREQFF,TGTGCCAGTACCCCGGACAGGGGGCCTAGGGAGCAGTTCTTC
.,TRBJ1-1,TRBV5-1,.,CASTLTGRQNTEAFF,TGCGCCAGCACCCTGACAGGCCGACAGAACACTGAAGCTTTCTTT
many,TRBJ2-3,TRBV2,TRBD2,CASSDLAGGPSTDTQYF,TGTGCCAGCAGTGACCTAGCGGGAGGGCCCAGCACAGATACGCAGTATTTT
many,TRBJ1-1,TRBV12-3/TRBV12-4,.,CASSYRVRNTEAFF,TGTGCCAGCAGTTACAGGGTAAGGAACACTGAAGCTTTCTTT
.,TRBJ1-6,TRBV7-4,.,CASNLLQAQGPPQYNSPLHF,TGTGCCAGCAACCTACTTCAAGCGCAGGGACCCCCCCAATATAATTCACCCCTCCACTTT
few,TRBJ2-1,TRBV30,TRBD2,CAWSVSLTSGRALWGNEQFF,TGTGCCTGGAGTGTAAGCCTGACTAGCGGGAGAGCCCTTTGGGGCAATGAGCAGTTCTTC
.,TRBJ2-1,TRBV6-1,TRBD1,CASSGSGTGAYNEQFF,TGTGCCAGCAGTGGGAGTGGGACAGGCGCCTACAATGAGCAGTTCTTC
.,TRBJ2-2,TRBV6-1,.,CASSDQVFANTGELFF,TGTGCCAGCAGTGACCAGGTTTTCGCGAACACCGGGGAGCTGTTTTTT
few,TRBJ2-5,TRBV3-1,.,CASSQATGAEETQYF,TGTGCCAGCAGCCAAGCTACGGGGGCGGAGGAGACCCAGTACTTC
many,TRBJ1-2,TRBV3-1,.,CASSPGTTNYGYTF,TGTGCCAGCAGCCCCGGGACAACTAACTATGGCTACACCTTC
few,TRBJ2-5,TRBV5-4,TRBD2,CASSFRTSGETQYF,TGTGCCAGCAGCTTCCGGACTAGTGGGGAGACCCAGTACTTC
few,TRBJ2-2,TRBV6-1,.,CASFRAGRTGELFF,TGTGCCAGCTTCCGGGCAGGACGGACCGGGGAGCTGTTTTTT
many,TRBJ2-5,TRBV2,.,CASKRLAGKETQYF,TGTGCCAGCAAGCGACTCGCGGGGAAAGAGACCCAGTACTTC
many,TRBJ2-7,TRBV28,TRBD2,CASSLYTVGTTYEQYF,TGTGCCAGCAGTTTATACACAGTGGGGACTACCTACGAGCAGTACTTC
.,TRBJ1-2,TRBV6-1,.,CASSPFQGYGYTF,TGTGCCAGCAGTCCTTTTCAGGGGTATGGCTACACCTTC
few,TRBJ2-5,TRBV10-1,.,CASPLGEETQYF,TGCGCCAGCCCTCTCGGGGAAGAGACCCAGTACTTC
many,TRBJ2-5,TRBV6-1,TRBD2,CASRGGTSGWRETQYF,TGTGCCAGCAGGGGGGGGACTAGCGGATGGAGGGAGACCCAGTACTTC
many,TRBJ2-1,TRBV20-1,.,CSARTGATYNEQFF,TGCAGTGCTAGAACGGGGGCGACCTACAATGAGCAGTTCTTC